The 6 T cell receptor beta chains presented below share a single source sample, sequenced in a study of low-dose radiotherapy and immunotherapy resistance in tumors. Covering alpha and beta chains, TRAV- and TRBV-specific primers were used for the first-strand cDNA. Amplification, which lasted around 20 PCR cycles, used a constant-region primer and V-primer adapter to amplify TCRs. TCRdb re-analysed the reads in MiXCR, keeping a single row per CDR3 protein. This table has about 35,000 distinct CDR3 sequences, around 21% appearing once. Time point: after trial treatment. Treatment in this sample: LDRT plus nivolumab, ipilimumab, low-dose cyclophosphamide and aspirin (RACIN trial). This specimen consisted of PBMCs, obtained after low-dose radiotherapy plus immunotherapy. The receptors were sampled from a female donor with ovarian cancer.

In its sample, this clonotype was seen many times. The chain joins TRBV20-1 to TRBJ1-1; no definite D call. The CDR3 runs to 14 residues. Germline V lookup: CDR1 DFQATT, CDR2 SNEGSKA (reference sequence). V shed 0 bases and J shed 0 bases, with 8 bases lying between them. The CDR3, as DNA: TGCAGTGCTAGAGATGGCTCCGTGAACACTGAAGCTTTCTTT. Translation: CSARDGSVNTEAFF.

This clonotype was seen many times. V is TRBV10-3 and J is TRBJ2-5, with 10 bases lining up with TRBD2. CDR3 size: 16 residues. With 3 bases clipped from V and 1 base from J, the junction kept 5 bases outside the gene matches. Germline V gene data show CDR1 as ENHRY and CDR2 as SYGVKD. The CDR3 is CAISEGLAGVQETQYF. As DNA, the CDR3 is TGTGCCATCAGTGAAGGTCTAGCGGGGGTCCAAGAGACCCAGTACTTC.

This clonotype was counted many times. This sequence joins TRBV20-1 and TRBJ2-7; 7 positions agree with TRBD1. The CDR3 extends over 13 amino acids. Germline-derived CDR1 and CDR2 are DFQATT and SNEGSKA (reference sequence). Trimming at V came to 6 bases and at J to 0 bases, leaving 5 bases not matched to a gene. The CDR3 bases are TGCAGTGCCCGGACAGGAAACTCCTACGAGCAGTACTTC. Protein sequence: CSARTGNSYEQYF.

This clonotype was counted at least ten times. The V gene is TRBV6-6, the J gene TRBJ2-7; perhaps TRBD2 as D (7 bases). This CDR3 has 14 amino acids. In germline, CDR1 is MNHNY, CDR2 SVGAGI (reference sequence). Trimming left V 7 bases short and J 7 bases short, with 20 bases between. The CDR3 DNA reads TGTGCCAGCACGAAGGGGGGGACGGCAAGGGAGCAGTACTTC. It specifies CASTKGGTAREQYF.

There are many counts of this clonotype. The chain recombines TRBV5-1 with TRBJ2-7; the match to TRBD1 covers 8 bases. The CDR3 length is 14 residues. Per germline, CDR1 SGHRS and CDR2 YFSETQ. The junction had 5 bases not matched to a gene; V was cut back by 2 bases and J by 4 bases. CDR3: CASSLEDRAYEQYF. The CDR3 nucleotides are TGCGCCAGCAGCTTAGAGGACAGGGCGTACGAGCAGTACTTC.

The gene calls are TRBV5-1 and TRBJ2-1; no clear D gene. The V end was cut by 4 bases, the J end by 5 bases, with 19 bases between. Germline V lookup: CDR1 SGHRS, CDR2 YFSETQ. The CDR3 sequence is 16 residues long. This CDR3 reads CASSAPTLWENNEQFF. In DNA form, the CDR3 reads TGCGCCAGCAGCGCACCCACCCTTTGGGAAAACAATGAGCAGTTCTTC.